This is a list of T cell receptor beta chains from one sample in a study of blood T cell repertoires in COVID-19. Libraries were prepared by immunoSEQ multiplex PCR; TCRdb keeps only in-frame clonotypes and omits some of them. Altogether 390,000 or so clones are present, more than 80% being singletons, with the ten largest covering approximately 3%. Sequencing input: peripheral blood. Receptor source: a woman aged 30 to 39 with COVID-19, enrolled during active disease. CDR3s include the opening cysteine and the closing phenylalanine or tryptophan. The D gene is left open where the match is weak. Part of the rows lack a size; the others show once, few, many or a class for expanded clones.

TRBJ2-2 NA 12 TRBV28 NA CASSSWPGELFF TGTGCCAGCAGTTCTTGGCCCGGGGAGCTGTTTTTT
TRBJ2-7 NA 11 TRBV18 NA CASSPSDEQYF TGTGCCAGCTCACCAAGCGACGAGCAGTACTTC
TRBJ2-7 NA 15 TRBV7-2 NA CASSPAGKPSYEQYF TGTGCCAGCAGCCCAGCAGGTAAACCTTCCTACGAGCAGTACTTC
TRBJ2-6 NA 16 TRBV5-1 NA CASSLGGARRANVLTF TGCGCCAGCAGCTTGGGCGGGGCTCGGAGGGCCAACGTCCTGACTTTC
TRBJ2-7 NA 14 TRBV27 NA CASSLQGDSYEQYF TGTGCCAGCAGTTTACAAGGAGACTCCTACGAGCAGTACTTC
TRBJ1-5 TRBD1 15 TRBV19 NA CASSSRDRGNQPQHF TGTGCCAGTAGTTCCCGGGACAGGGGCAATCAGCCCCAGCATTTT
TRBJ1-2 NA 11 TRBV2 NA CASRVGLGYTF TGTGCCAGCAGGGTGGGACTTGGCTACACCTTC
TRBJ1-5 NA 15 TRBV10-3 NA CAISEQGLSNQPQHF TGTGCCATCAGTGAACAGGGCCTTAGCAATCAGCCCCAGCATTTT
TRBJ2-5 NA 15 TRBV18 NA CASSPGSRGQETQYF TGTGCCAGCTCACCAGGGTCCAGGGGACAAGAGACCCAGTACTTC
TRBJ2-7 TRBD1 15 TRBV29-1 NA CSVEVRQGADGEQYF TGCAGCGTTGAAGTGAGACAGGGGGCTGATGGGGAGCAGTACTTC
TRBJ2-7 NA 13 TRBV6-2/TRBV6-3 NA CASSSGQWDEQYF TGTGCCAGCAGTTCGGGACAATGGGACGAGCAGTACTTC
TRBJ2-2 TRBD2 16 TRBV3-1/TRBV3-2 NA CASSQGLAGATGELFF TGTGCCAGCAGCCAAGGACTAGCGGGGGCCACCGGGGAGCTGTTTTTT
TRBJ1-1 NA 15 TRBV29-1 once CSVVSRSPLYTEAFF TGCAGCGTTGTTTCCCGGAGCCCGTTGTACACTGAAGCTTTCTTT
TRBJ1-2 TRBD1 14 TRBV9 NA CASSPRTGPNGYTF TGTGCCAGCAGCCCCCGGACAGGACCTAATGGCTACACCTTC
TRBJ1-5 NA 15 TRBV6-6 NA CASSYRQPNNQPQHF TGTGCCAGCAGTTACCGACAGCCTAACAATCAGCCCCAGCATTTT
TRBJ2-7 NA 17 TRBV2 NA CASRRSQLSQGFYEQYF TGTGCCAGCAGGCGCAGTCAACTATCCCAGGGGTTCTACGAGCAGTACTTC
TRBJ1-4 TRBD1 19 TRBV24-1 NA CATSDPWDRGGRTNEKLFF TGTGCCACCAGTGACCCCTGGGACAGGGGAGGGAGAACTAATGAAAAACTGTTTTTT
TRBJ2-5 TRBD2 16 TRBV7-6 NA CASSSTPGTREETQYF TGTGCCAGCAGCTCCACCCCCGGGACTAGAGAGGAGACCCAGTACTTC
TRBJ1-1 NA 18 TRBV19 NA CASSISSILRTSNTEAFF TGTGCCAGTAGTATTTCTTCCATCCTTAGGACATCGAACACTGAAGCTTTCTTT
TRBJ2-5 TRBD2 20 TRBV5-5 NA CASSLSGLAGGGPLQETQYF TGTGCCAGCAGCTTATCGGGACTAGCGGGAGGAGGGCCCCTCCAAGAGACCCAGTACTTC